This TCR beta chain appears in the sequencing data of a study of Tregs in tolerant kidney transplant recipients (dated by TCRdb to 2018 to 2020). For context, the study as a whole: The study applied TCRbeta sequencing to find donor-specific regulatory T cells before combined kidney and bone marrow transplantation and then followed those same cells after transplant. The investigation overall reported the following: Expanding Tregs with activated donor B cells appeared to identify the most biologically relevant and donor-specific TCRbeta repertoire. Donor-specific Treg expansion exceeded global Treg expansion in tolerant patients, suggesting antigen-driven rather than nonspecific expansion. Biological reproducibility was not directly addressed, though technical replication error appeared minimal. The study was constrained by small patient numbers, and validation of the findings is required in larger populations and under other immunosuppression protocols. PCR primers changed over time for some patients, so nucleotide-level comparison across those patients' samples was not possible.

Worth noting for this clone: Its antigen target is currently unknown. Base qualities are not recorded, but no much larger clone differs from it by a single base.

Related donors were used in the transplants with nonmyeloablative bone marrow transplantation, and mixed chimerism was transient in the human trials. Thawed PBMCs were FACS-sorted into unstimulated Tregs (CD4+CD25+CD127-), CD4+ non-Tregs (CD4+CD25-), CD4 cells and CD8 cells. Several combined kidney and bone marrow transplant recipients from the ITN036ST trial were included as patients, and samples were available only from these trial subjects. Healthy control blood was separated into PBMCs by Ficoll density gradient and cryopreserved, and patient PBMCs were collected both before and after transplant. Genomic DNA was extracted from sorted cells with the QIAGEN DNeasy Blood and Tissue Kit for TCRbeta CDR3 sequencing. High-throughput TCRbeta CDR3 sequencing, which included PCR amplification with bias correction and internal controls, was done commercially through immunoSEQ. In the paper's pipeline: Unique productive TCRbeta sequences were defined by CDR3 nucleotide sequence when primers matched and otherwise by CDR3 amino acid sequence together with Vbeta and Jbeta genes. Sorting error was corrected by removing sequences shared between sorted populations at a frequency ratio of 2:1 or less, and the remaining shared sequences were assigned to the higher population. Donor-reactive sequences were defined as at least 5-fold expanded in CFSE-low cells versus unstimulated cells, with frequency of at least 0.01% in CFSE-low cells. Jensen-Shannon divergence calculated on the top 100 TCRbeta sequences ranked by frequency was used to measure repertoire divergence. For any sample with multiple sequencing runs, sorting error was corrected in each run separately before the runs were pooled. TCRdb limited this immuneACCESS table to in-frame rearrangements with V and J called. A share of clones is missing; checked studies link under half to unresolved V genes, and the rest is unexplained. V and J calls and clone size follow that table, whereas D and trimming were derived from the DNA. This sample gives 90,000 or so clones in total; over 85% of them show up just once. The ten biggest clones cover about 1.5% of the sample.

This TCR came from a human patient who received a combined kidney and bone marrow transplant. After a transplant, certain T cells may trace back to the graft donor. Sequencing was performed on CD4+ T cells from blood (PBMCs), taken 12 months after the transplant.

The CDR3 region: CASSLKGDWISYEQYF. The sequenced DNA: TGTGCCAGCAGCTTAAAGGGAGATTGGATCTCCTACGAGCAGTACTTC. The sequence links TRBV7-2 to TRBJ2-7, with a tentative D gene TRBD2 over 5 matching bases. The CDR3 numbers 16 residues from cysteine through phenylalanine. The retained sequence is limited to the CDR3, 48 bases, with the frame set at the first base. V and J are truncated by 2 bases and 0 bases respectively, leaving an intervening sequence of 14 bases. From the germline V gene, CDR1 is SGHTA and CDR2 is FQGNSA.